This T cell receptor beta chain was documented in a study of cytomegalovirus exposure and HLA in healthy donors. Study at large: HLA-typed donors contributed about 85 million unique TCRs, which were held in an early data release.

This clone was detected only a few times. Germline V lookup: CDR1 KGHSH, CDR2 LQKENI. The V and J ends lost 5 bases and 3 bases respectively, with 10 bases between them. The CDR3 is 13 amino acids. The PCR employed 60 Vbeta primers together with 13 Jbeta primers. Generated by immunoSEQ multiplex PCR, the TCRdb table keeps only in-frame clones and is missing some. Here the sample spans about 150,000 clones, approximately 87% being singletons. The TCR was taken from a man in his forties in good health and CMV-seronegative. The V and J genes are TRBV18 and TRBJ2-5; possible D gene TRBD1, 6 bases. Source material: PBMCs. The CDR3 DNA is TGTGCCAGCTCAACTTCAGGGGAAGAGACCCAGTACTTC. This translates into CASSTSGEETQYF.